These 15 T cell receptor beta chains were all obtained from the same sample, sequenced in a study of shared clonotypes between healthy human individuals. Naive CD8 isolation took CD45RO-negative cells positively selected for CCR7 and excluded terminally differentiated effector memory CD45RA+ cells. Repertoires were generated with immunoSEQ multiplex PCR, while TCRdb's copy carries only in-frame clones and drops some. The table shows hundreds of thousands of clones, with roughly 96% occurring only once. The sequenced sample consisted of naive CD8+ T cells sorted from blood. The source of these receptors is a woman younger than 45 in good health.

The chain uses TRBV6-1 and TRBJ1-5, with D hard to call. Per the germline V gene, CDR1 is MNHNS and CDR2 is SASEGT. V lost 8 bases and J 3 bases, leaving 14 bases between the germline ends. The CDR3 contains 14 residues. The CDR3 bases are TGTGCCAGCTCAACGTCCGGGGACAATCAGCCCCAGCATTTT. Its translation: CASSTSGDNQPQHF.

About this clone itself: The sample carries other DNA sequences with the same CDR3. The CDR3 sequence: CASSLSGSSYEQYF. As DNA, the CDR3 is TGCGCCAGCAGCTTGAGCGGGAGTAGCTACGAGCAGTACTTC. The chain employs TRBV5-1 and TRBJ2-7, with 8 bases matching TRBD2. Looked up from germline, CDR1 is SGHRS and CDR2 is YFSETQ. V lost 1 base to trimming and J lost 3 bases; unmatched junction nucleotides: 3. This CDR3 contains 14 residues.

In the case of this clone: The same CDR3 is also encoded by other DNA sequences in this sample. The CDR3 nucleotides are TGTGCCAGCAGTTACTCATCGGGATCCTACGAGCAGTACTTC. It translates to CASSYSSGSYEQYF. This sequence joins TRBV6-5 and TRBJ2-5; D possibly corresponds to TRBD2 (5 bases). Judging by the DNA end, TRBJ2-7 fits better; the J call may be wrong. The germline CDR1 and CDR2 sequences are MNHEY and SVGAGI. The CDR3 is 14 amino acids.

For the CDR3, the DNA is TGTGCCAGCAGCTGGACAGGTCCCAATGAGCAGTTCTTC. Residues: CASSWTGPNEQFF. J is TRBJ2-1 and V is TRBV5-8, with 7 nucleotides matching TRBD1. The CDR3 spans 13 residues. The trim removed 3 bases at V and 6 bases at J, leaving 3 bases unmatched. Germline V CDR1 and CDR2: SGHTS, YDEGEE.

This clone was detected only once. The rearrangement uses TRBV9 and TRBJ1-2, with a tentative D call TRBD1 (6 bases). CDR1 SGDLS and CDR2 YYNGEE come from the germline V gene. Trimming took off 3 bases at V and 5 bases at J, with 8 bases between the two ends. The CDR3 runs to 12 residues. This CDR3 reads CASSATGYGYTF. For the CDR3, the DNA is TGTGCCAGCAGCGCCACAGGGTATGGCTACACCTTC.

The chain has TRBV25-1 and TRBJ2-1, with D tentatively TRBD2 (6 bases). CDR3 length: 16 residues. Germline loops: CDR1 MGHDK, CDR2 SYGVNS. V lost 1 base and J lost 3, with 13 bases in between. CDR3 sequence: CASSEFVGGGYNEQFF. For the CDR3, the DNA is TGTGCCAGCAGTGAATTTGTGGGAGGTGGCTACAATGAGCAGTTCTTC. Full variable domain (rest looked up from reference TRBV25-1 and TRBJ2-1): EADIYQTPRYLVIGTGKKITLECSQTMGHDKMYWYQQDPGMELHLIHYSYGVNSTEKGDLSSESTVSRIRTEHFPLTLESARPSHTSQYLCASSEFVGGGYNEQFFGPGTRLTVL.

This clone was seen only once. The V gene is TRBV5-6, the J gene TRBJ2-1; 7 bases map to TRBD1. The CDR3 contains 13 residues. V trimming: 3 bases; J trimming: 5 bases; junction bases outside the gene matches: 2. Germline CDR1 reads SGHDT; CDR2 reads YYEEEE. The CDR3 sequence is CASSYRGNNEQFF. DNA of the CDR3: TGTGCCAGCAGCTACAGGGGAAACAATGAGCAGTTCTTC.

The rearrangement joins TRBV5-1 to TRBJ2-1; 7 nucleotides align to TRBD2. The CDR3 runs 14 residues. The ends lost 1 base at V and 8 bases at J; junction bases unmatched: 6. Germline lookup yields CDR1 SGHRS and CDR2 YFSETQ. The CDR3 protein is CASSLRGGIHEQFF. Written as DNA, the CDR3 is TGCGCCAGCAGCTTGCGGGGAGGGATCCATGAGCAGTTCTTC.

The chain recombines TRBV4-1 with TRBJ2-7; D not resolved. The germline V and J ends were trimmed by 8 bases and 0 bases, with 5 bases remaining between them. CDR1 MGHRA and CDR2 YSYEKL come from the germline V gene. The length of the CDR3 is 11 residues. CDR3 sequence: CASPLSYEQYF. The CDR3 nucleotides read TGCGCCAGCCCTCTCTCCTACGAGCAGTACTTC.

This chain uses TRBV28 with TRBJ2-2; 9 bases agree with TRBD1. This CDR3 has 18 residues. Germline V CDR1 and CDR2: MDHEN, SYDVKM. The trim removed 6 bases at V and 2 bases at J, leaving 13 bases unmatched. This CDR3 is CASSRGLPGQGNTGELFF. The CDR3, as DNA: TGTGCCAGCAGCCGGGGCCTTCCGGGACAGGGAAACACCGGGGAGCTGTTTTTT.

The chain combines TRBV19 with TRBJ1-2; 8 nucleotides match TRBD1. The V and J ends lost 3 bases and 3 bases, in that order; junction bases with no gene match: 6. The length of the CDR3 is 15 residues. Looked up from germline, CDR1 is LNHDA and CDR2 is SQIVND (reference sequence). This CDR3 reads CASSMATGVHYGYTF. The CDR3 DNA sequence: TGTGCCAGTAGTATGGCGACAGGGGTCCACTATGGCTACACCTTC.

The chain recombines TRBV4-1 with TRBJ1-4; 7 nucleotides line up with TRBD1. This CDR3 spans 15 amino acids. Germline values: CDR1 MGHRA, CDR2 YSYEKL. Unmatched junction bases numbered 7, after V lost 3 bases and J lost 6 bases. The CDR3 DNA follows: TGCGCCAGCAGCCATGTGACAGGGAGGGATGAAAAACTGTTTTTT. It specifies CASSHVTGRDEKLFF.

V and J are TRBV27 and TRBJ2-7, with D perhaps matching TRBD2 (6 bases). This CDR3 is built from 14 residues. V shed 5 bases and J shed 4 bases, with 15 bases lying between them. Germline CDR1 is MNHEY and CDR2 is SMNVEV (reference sequence). The CDR3 DNA follows: TGTGCCAGCAGTCGACTAGACAGCGATTACGAGCAGTACTTC. This translates into CASSRLDSDYEQYF.

V gene TRBV7-6 combines with J gene TRBJ2-3; a possible D gene is TRBD2 (6 bases). Germline lookup yields CDR1 SGHVS and CDR2 FNYEAQ. V lost 3 bases and J lost 3, with 16 bases in between. The CDR3 runs 16 residues. The CDR3 DNA sequence: TGTGCCAGCAGCTTCGTAGTAGGGGAGGCGACAGATACGCAGTATTTT. This gives the protein CASSFVVGEATDTQYF.

The chain combines TRBV6-6 with TRBJ2-7; TRBD1 aligns across 7 bases. The CDR3 consists of 13 residues. Trimming took 5 bases from V and 1 from J; bases not matched to a gene: 2. Per germline, CDR1 MNHNY and CDR2 SVGAGI (reference sequence). The CDR3 sequence is CASSGDSSYEQYF. The CDR3 coding sequence is TGTGCCAGCAGTGGGGACAGTTCCTACGAGCAGTACTTC.